The 6 T cell receptor beta chains in this list originate from one sample, sequenced in a study of OX40 agonist ivuxolimab in advanced cancers. Preparation of the library involved the immunoSEQ multiplex PCR assay. TCRdb's version of the immuneACCESS table is confined to in-frame rearrangements and falls short of the full clone set. An unresolved V gene accounts for under half of the shortfall where checked; the remainder is of unknown origin. This sample has about 87,000 clones in its table, and 75% to 90% of those were observed once. The top ten hold more than 0.75% of the sample. The specimen comprised CD4+ or CD8+ T cells sorted from blood, sampled in a trial of the OX40 agonist ivuxolimab. These receptors all stem from an adult with an advanced solid tumor such as melanoma, head and neck, liver or kidney cancer.

The rearrangement uses TRBV6-1 and TRBJ1-2; tentatively, D is TRBD1 (6 bases). The length of the CDR3 is 14 residues. Trimming left V 6 bases short and J 2 bases short, with 13 bases between. Germline CDR1 is MNHNS and CDR2 is SASEGT. The CDR3 nucleotides read TGTGCCAGCAGCCAAGACAGGACGAACTATGGCTACACCTTC. Protein: CASSQDRTNYGYTF.

This clone was recorded only once. This chain links TRBV2 with TRBJ1-2; D not certain. Germline CDR1 SNHLY, CDR2 FYNNEI. This CDR3 spans 14 amino acids. V was clipped by 3 bases and J by 0 bases, with 8 bases between them. DNA for the CDR3: TGTGCCAGCAGTGAGGGCAACGCTAACTATGGCTACACCTTC. Translating gives CASSEGNANYGYTF.

V gene TRBV5-6 combines with J gene TRBJ2-2, with D possibly matching TRBD1 (5 bases). The germline CDR1 and CDR2 sequences are SGHDT and YYEEEE. The V and J ends lost 6 bases and 2 bases respectively, with 11 bases between them. The CDR3 consists of 14 residues. CDR3 coding DNA: TGTGCCAGCACCCCCAGGGTCAACACCGGGGAGCTGTTTTTT. Protein: CASTPRVNTGELFF.

This chain connects TRBV7-9 to TRBJ1-6; TRBD1 agrees at 7 bases. CDR1 is SEHNR, CDR2 FQNEAQ, per germline (reference sequence). J lost 9 bases, V lost 4 bases, and 9 bases had no gene match. This CDR3 contains 15 residues. CDR3 sequence: CASSSPGTESSPLHF. The CDR3 DNA is TGTGCCAGCAGCTCGCCGGGGACAGAAAGTTCACCCCTCCACTTT. Combining the CDR3 with reference TRBV7-9 and TRBJ1-6 gives the whole variable domain DTGVSQNPRHKITKRGQNVTFRCDPISEHNRLYWYRQTLGQGPEFLTYFQNEAQLEKSRLLSDRFSAERPKGSFSTLEIQRTEQGDSAMYLCASSSPGTESSPLHFGNGTRLTVT.

This clone was detected only a few times. This chain uses TRBV12-5 with TRBJ2-2; D is perhaps TRBD2 (6 bases). The CDR3 has 22 amino acids. Germline values: CDR1 LGHNT, CDR2 FRNRAP. Trimming removed 0 bases from V and 2 bases from J, with 28 bases in between. CDR3 loop: CASGLVPLRLGWRIDNTGELFF. The CDR3 region has the DNA TGTGCTAGTGGTTTGGTACCCCTAAGACTAGGCTGGAGGATTGACAACACCGGGGAGCTGTTTTTT. Combining the CDR3 with reference TRBV12-5 and TRBJ2-2 gives the whole variable domain DARVTQTPRHKVTEMGQEVTMRCQPILGHNTVFWYRQTMMQGLELLAYFRNRAPLDDSGMPKDRFSAEMPDATLATLKIQPSEPRDSAVYFCASGLVPLRLGWRIDNTGELFFGEGSRLTVL.

This chain links TRBV7-3 with TRBJ2-5; D ambiguous. Germline V gene lookup returns CDR1 SGHTA and CDR2 FQGTGA. This CDR3 spans 13 amino acids. The V gene lost 2 bases and the J gene lost 0 bases, with 4 bases spanning the gap. The CDR3 nucleotides are TGTGCCAGCAGCTTAGACTACCAAGAGACCCAGTACTTC. This translates into CASSLDYQETQYF.